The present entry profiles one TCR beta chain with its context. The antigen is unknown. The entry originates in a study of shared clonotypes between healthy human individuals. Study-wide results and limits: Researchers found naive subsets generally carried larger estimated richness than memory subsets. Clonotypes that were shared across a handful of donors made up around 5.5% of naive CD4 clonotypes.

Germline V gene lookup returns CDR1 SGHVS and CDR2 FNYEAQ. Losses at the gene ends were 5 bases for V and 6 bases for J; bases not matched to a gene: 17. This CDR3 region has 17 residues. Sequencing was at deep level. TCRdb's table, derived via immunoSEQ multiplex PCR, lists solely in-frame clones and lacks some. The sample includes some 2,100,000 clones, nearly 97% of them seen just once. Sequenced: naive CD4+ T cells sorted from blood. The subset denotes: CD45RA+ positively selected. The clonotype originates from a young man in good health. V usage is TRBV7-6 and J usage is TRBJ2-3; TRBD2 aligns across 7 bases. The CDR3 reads CASSPPLGLGAGDTQYF. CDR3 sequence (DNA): TGTGCCAGCAGCCCCCCTTTAGGACTAGGGGCCGGGGATACGCAGTATTTT.